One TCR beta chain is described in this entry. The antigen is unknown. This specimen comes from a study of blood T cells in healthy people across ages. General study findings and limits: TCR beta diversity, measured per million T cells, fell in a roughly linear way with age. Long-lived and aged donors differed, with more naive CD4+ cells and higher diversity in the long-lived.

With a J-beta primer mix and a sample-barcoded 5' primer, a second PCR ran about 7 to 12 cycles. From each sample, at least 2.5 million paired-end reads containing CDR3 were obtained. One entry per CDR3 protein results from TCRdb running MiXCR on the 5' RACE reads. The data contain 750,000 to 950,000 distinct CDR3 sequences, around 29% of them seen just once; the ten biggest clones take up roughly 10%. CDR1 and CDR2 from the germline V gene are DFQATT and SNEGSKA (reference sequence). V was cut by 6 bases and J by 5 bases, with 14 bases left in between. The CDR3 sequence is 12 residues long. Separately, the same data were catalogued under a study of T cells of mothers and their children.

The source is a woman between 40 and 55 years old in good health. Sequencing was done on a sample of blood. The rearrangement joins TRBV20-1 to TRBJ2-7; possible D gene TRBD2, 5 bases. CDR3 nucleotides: TGCAGTGCCAGGACTGAGCATCACGAGCAGTACTTC. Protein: CSARTEHHEQYF.